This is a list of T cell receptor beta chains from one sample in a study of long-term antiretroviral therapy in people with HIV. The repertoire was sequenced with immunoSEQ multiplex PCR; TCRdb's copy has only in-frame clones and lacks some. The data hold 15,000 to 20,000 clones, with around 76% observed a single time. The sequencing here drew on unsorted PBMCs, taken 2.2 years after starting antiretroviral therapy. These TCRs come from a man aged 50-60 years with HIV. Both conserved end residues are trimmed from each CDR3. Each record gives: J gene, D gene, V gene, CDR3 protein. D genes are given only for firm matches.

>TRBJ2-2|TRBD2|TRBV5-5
ASRTGLAGANTGELF
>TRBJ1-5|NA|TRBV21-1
ASSTGGAGGKQPQH
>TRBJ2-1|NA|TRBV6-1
ASSPTEYNEQF
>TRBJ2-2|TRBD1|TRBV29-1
SASTVHGTGGTSVTGELF
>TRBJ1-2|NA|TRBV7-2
ASSLVRGGTYGGYT
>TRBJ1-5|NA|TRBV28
ASSPQGRKQPQH
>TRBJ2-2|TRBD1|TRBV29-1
SVDSGGDTGELF
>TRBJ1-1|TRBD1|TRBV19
ASSLGQGRGGTEAF
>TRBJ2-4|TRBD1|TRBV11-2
ASSLSQGVLAKNIQY
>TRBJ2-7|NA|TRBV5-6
ASSLVRGAYEQY
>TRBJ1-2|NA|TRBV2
ASSEGRESYGYT
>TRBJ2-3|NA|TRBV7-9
ASSLDTGRDTQY
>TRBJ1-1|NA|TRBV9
ASSLQVMGTEAF
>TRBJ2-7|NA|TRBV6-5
ASSYAGISHEQY
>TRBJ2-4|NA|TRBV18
ASSPLQGTKNIQY
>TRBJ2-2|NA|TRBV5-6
ASSHVVELSTGELF
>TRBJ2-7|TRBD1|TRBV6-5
ASSYNRGQWEQY
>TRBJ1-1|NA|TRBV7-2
ASSGQPNTEAF
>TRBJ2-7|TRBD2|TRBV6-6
ASSLAGEYEQY
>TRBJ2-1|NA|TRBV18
ASSRIQGNEQF
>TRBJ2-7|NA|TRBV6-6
ASSYEAERGSYEQY
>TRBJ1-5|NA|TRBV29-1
SVGQGNQPQH
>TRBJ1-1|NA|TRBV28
ASSYFFGGGGGNTEAF
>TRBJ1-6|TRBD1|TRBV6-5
ASSYSFGTGQSPLH
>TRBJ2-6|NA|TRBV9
ASSSQSGANVLT
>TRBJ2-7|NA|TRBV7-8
ASSLTSGGIYEQY
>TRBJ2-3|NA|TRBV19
ADSLGGTDTQY
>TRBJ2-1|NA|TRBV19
ASSFQGPYNEQF
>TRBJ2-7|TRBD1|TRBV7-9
ASSQRTGREQY
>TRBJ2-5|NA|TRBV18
ASSPRERGNQY
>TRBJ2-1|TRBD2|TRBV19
ASSMGLARDEQF
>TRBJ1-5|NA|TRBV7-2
ASSVQKGANQPQH
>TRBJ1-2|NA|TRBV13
ASSPGPGRYGYT
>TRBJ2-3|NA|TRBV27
ASSYGGLKQY
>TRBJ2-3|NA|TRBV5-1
ASSLSQKADTQY
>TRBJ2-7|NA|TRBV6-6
ASSYSSYEQY
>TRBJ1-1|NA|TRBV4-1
ASSQAPSNTEAF
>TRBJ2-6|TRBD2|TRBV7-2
ASSLAGLAGGSSGANVLT
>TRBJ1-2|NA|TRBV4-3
ASSQPGADYGYT
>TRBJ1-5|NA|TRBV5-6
ASSYRDRDQPQH
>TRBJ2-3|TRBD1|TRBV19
ASRDSPTDTQY
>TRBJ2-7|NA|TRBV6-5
ASSYSGSLYEQY